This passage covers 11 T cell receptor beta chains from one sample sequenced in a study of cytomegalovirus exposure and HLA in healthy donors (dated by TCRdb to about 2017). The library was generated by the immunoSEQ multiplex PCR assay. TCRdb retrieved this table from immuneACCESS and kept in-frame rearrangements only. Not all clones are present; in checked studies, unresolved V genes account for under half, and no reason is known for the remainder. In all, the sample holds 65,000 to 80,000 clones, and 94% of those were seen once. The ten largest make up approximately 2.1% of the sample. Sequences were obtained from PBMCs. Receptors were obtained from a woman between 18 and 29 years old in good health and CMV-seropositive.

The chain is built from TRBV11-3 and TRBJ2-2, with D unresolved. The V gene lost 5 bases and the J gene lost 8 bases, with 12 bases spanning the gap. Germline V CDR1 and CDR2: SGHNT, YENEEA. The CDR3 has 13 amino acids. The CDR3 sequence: CASSTNPRGELFF. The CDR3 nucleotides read TGTGCCAGCAGCACAAACCCACGTGGGGAGCTGTTTTTT.

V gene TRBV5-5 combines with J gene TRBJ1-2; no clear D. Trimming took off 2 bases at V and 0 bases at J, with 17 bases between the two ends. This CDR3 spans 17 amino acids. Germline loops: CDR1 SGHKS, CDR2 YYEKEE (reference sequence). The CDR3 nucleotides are TGTGCCAGCAGCTTAATATACGAGGGCCATGCTAACTATGGCTACACCTTC. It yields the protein CASSLIYEGHANYGYTF.

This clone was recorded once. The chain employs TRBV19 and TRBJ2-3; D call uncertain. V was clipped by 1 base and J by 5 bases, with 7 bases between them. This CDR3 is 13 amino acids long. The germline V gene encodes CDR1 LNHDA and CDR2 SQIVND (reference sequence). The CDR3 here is CASSIGSGDTQYF. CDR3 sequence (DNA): TGTGCCAGTAGTATAGGTTCCGGAGATACGCAGTATTTT.

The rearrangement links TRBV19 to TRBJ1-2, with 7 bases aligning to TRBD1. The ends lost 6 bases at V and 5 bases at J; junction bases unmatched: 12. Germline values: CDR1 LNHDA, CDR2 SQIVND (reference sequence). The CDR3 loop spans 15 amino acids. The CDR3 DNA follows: TGTGCCAGTAGCCCTTCTGGACAGGATGGGTATGGCTACACCTTC. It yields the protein CASSPSGQDGYGYTF.

CDR3 protein: CAWALGLAGERNEQFF. In DNA form, the CDR3 reads TGTGCCTGGGCCCTCGGCCTAGCGGGAGAACGCAATGAGCAGTTCTTC. The chain is built from TRBV30 and TRBJ2-1, with 10 bases that match TRBD2. The junction had 13 bases not matched to a gene; V was cut back by 5 bases and J by 6 bases. Germline assignment: CDR1 GTSNPN and CDR2 SVGIG (reference sequence). The CDR3 has 16 amino acids.

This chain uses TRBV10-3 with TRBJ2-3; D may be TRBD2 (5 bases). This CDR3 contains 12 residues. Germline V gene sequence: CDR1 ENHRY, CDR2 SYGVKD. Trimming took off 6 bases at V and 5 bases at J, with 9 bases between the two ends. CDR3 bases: TGTGCCATCAGAGACCGGGGAGATACGCAGTATTTT. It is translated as CAIRDRGDTQYF.

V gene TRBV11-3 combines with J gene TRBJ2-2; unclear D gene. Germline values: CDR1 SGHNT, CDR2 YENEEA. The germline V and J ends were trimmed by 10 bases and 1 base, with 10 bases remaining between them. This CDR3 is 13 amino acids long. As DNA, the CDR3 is TGTGCCATCAGGAGAGAGAACACCGGGGAGCTGTTTTTT. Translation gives CAIRRENTGELFF.

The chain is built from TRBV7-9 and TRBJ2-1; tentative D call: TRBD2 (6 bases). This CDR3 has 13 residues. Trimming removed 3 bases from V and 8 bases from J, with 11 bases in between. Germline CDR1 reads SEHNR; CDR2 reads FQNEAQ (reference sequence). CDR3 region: CASSFGLSDEQFF. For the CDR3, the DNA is TGTGCCAGCAGCTTTGGACTATCCGATGAGCAGTTCTTC.

DNA for the CDR3: TGCGCCAGCAGCCAAGATGCCTGGGGAGGGAACTATGGCTACACCTTC. Translation: CASSQDAWGGNYGYTF. The V and J genes are TRBV4-3 and TRBJ1-2; D unclear. With 0 bases removed from V and 2 bases from J, the gap between germline ends came to 13 bases. The CDR3 is made up of 16 amino acids. Germline CDR1 is LGHNA and CDR2 is YSLEER.

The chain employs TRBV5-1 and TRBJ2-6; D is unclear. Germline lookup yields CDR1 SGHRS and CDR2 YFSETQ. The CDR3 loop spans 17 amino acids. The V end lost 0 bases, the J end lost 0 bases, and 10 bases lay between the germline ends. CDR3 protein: CASSLEQTNSGANVLTF. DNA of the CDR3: TGCGCCAGCAGCTTGGAACAGACCAACTCTGGGGCCAACGTCCTGACTTTC.

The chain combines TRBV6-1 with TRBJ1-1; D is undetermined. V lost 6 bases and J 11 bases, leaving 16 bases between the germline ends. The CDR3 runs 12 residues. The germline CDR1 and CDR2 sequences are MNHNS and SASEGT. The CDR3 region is CASSQPRPSAFF. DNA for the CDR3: TGTGCCAGCAGCCAACCGCGCCCGAGTGCTTTCTTT.